This T cell receptor (beta chain) was observed in a study of human T cells and chemical hapten exposure. V was clipped by 2 bases and J by 5 bases, with 6 bases between them. Germline CDR1 is MDHEN and CDR2 is SYDVKM. CDR3 length: 12 residues. TCRdb reprocessed the RACE reads via MiXCR and lists one record per CDR3 protein. The repertoire has around 47,000 distinct CDR3 sequences, approximately 4% of them found once; the top ten carry 5.6%. The sample holds many counts of this clonotype. Noted time point: healthy volunteer bleed at 6 weeks. Extraction yielded total RNA from whole blood (unfractionated).

The clonotype originates from a human donor in good health. Some clones in this sample may be carry-over from other donors' samples. Sequences were obtained from whole blood. The chain recombines TRBV28 with TRBJ1-1; D not certain. The CDR3 DNA reads TGTGCCAGCAGTTTAGAGAGGACTGAAGCTTTCTTT. Translation gives CASSLERTEAFF.